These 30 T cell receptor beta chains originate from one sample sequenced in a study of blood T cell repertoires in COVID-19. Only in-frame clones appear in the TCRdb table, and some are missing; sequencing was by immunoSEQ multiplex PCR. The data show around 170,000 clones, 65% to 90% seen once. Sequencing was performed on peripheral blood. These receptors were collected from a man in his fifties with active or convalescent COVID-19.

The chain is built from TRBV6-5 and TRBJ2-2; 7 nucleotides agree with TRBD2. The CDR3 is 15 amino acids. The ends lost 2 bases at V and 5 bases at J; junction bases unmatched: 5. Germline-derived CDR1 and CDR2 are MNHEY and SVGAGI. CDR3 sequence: CASSYGGGGTGELFF. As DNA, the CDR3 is TGTGCCAGCAGTTACGGGGGGGGAGGGACCGGGGAGCTGTTTTTT.

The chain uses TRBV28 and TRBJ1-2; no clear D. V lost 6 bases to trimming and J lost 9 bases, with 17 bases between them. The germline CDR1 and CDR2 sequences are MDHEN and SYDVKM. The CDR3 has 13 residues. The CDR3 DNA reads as TGTGCCAGCAGCAAAAGAGGCCCTGCAAGCTACACCTTC. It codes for CASSKRGPASYTF.

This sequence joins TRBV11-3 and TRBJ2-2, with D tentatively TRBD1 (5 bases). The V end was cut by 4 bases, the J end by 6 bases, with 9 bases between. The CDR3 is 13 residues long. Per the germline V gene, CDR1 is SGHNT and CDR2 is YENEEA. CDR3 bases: TGTGCCAGCAGCTACCAGGGTCCCGGGGAGCTGTTTTTT. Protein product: CASSYQGPGELFF.

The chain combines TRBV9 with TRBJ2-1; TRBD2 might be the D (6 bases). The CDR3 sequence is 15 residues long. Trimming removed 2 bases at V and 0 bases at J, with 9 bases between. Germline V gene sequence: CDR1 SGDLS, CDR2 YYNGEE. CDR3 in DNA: TGTGCCAGCAGCGTCACCGGGGGCTCCTACAATGAGCAGTTCTTC. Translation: CASSVTGGSYNEQFF.

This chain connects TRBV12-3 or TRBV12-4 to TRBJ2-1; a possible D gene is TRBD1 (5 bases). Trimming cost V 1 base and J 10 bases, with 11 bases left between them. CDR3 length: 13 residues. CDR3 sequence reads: CASSLDRKREQFF. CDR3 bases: TGTGCCAGCAGTTTAGACAGGAAGCGCGAGCAGTTCTTC.

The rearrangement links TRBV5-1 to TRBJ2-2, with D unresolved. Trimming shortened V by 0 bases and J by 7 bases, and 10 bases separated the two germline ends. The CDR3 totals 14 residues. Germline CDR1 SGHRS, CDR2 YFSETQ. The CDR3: CASSLEVRGGELFF. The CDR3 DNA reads TGCGCCAGCAGCTTGGAAGTTCGCGGCGGGGAGCTGTTTTTT. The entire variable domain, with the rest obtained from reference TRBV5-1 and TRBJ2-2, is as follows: KAGVTQTPRYLIKTRGQQVTLSCSPISGHRSVSWYQQTPGQGLQFLFEYFSETQRNKGNFPGRFSGRQFSNSRSEMNVSTLELGDSALYLCASSLEVRGGELFFGEGSRLTVL.

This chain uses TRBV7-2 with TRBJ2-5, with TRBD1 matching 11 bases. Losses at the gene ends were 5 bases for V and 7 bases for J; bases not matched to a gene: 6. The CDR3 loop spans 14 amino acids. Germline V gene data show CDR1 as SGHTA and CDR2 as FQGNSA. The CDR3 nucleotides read TGTGCCAGCAGCACAGGGGGACAGGGGGGGACCCAGTACTTC. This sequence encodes CASSTGGQGGTQYF.

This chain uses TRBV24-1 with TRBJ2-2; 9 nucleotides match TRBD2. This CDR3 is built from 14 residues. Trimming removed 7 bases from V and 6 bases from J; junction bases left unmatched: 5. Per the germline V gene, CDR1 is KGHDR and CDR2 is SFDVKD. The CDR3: CATSPAGGAGELFF. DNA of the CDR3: TGTGCCACCAGCCCAGCGGGGGGCGCCGGGGAGCTGTTTTTT.

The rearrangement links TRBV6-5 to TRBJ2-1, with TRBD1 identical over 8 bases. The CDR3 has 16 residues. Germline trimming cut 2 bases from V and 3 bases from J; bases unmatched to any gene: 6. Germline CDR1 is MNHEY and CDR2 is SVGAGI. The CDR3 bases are TGTGCCAGCAGTTACGCTTGGACAGGGAACTACAATGAGCAGTTCTTC. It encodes CASSYAWTGNYNEQFF.

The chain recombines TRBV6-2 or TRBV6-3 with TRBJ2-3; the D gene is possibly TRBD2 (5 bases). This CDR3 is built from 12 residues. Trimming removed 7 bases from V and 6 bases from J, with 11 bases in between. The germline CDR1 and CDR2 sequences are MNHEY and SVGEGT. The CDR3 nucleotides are TGTGCCAGCACCCCCGGGGATGATACGCAGTATTTT. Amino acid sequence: CASTPGDDTQYF.

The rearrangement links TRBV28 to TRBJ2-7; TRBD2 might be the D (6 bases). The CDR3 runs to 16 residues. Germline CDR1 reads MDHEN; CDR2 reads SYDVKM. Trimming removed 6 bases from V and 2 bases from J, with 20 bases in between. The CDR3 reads CASSLQSASAAYEQYF. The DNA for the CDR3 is TGTGCCAGCAGCCTTCAGTCGGCTAGCGCAGCCTACGAGCAGTACTTC. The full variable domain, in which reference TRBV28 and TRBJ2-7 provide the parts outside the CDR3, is DVKVTQSSRYLVKRTGEKVFLECVQDMDHENMFWYRQDPGLGLRLIYFSYDVKMKEKGDIPEGYSVSREKKERFSLILESASTNQTSMYLCASSLQSASAAYEQYFGPGTRLTVT.

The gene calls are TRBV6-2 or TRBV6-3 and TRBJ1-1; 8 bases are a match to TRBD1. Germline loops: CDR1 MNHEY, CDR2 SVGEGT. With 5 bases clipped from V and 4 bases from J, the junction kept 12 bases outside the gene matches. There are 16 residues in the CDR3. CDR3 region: CASSSSTTGVGTEAFF. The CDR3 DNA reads TGTGCCAGCAGTAGCAGCACGACAGGGGTAGGCACTGAAGCTTTCTTT.

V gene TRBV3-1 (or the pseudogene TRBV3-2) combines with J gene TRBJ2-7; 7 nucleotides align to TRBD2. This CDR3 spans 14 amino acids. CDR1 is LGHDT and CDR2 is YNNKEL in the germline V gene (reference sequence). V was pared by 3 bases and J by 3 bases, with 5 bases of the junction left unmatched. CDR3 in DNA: TGTGCCAGCAGCCAGAAAAGCGGGAACTACGAGCAGTACTTC. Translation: CASSQKSGNYEQYF.

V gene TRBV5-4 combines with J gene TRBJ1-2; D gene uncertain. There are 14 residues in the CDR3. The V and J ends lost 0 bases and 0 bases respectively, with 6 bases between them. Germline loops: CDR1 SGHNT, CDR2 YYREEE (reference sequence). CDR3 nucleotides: TGTGCCAGCAGCTTGGAGGCGGCTAACTATGGCTACACCTTC. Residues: CASSLEAANYGYTF.

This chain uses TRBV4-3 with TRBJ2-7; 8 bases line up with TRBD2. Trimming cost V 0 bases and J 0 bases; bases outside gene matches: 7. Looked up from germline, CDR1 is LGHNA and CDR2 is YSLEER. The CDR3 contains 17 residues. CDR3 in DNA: TGCGCCAGCAGCCAAGAGACCGGGGGGGCATTCTCCTACGAGCAGTACTTC. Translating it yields CASSQETGGAFSYEQYF.

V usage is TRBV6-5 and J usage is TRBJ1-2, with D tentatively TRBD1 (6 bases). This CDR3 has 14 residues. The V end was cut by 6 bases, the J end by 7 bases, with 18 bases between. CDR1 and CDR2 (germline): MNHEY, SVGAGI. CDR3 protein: CASREPTGSGGYTF. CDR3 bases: TGTGCCAGCAGGGAGCCAACAGGGAGTGGTGGCTACACCTTC.

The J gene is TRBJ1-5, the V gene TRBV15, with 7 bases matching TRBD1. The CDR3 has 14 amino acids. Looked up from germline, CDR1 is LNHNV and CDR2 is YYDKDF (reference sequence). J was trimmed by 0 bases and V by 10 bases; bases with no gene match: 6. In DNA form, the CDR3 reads TGTGCCATCGGGACAGCGGATAGCAATCAGCCCCAGCATTTT. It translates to CAIGTADSNQPQHF.

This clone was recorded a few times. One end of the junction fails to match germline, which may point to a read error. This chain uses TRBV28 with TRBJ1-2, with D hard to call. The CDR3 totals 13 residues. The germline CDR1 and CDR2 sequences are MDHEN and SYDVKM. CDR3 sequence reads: CASSTQQPYVYTF. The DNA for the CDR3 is TGTGCCAGCAGTACACAGCAGCCCTATGTCTACACCTTC.

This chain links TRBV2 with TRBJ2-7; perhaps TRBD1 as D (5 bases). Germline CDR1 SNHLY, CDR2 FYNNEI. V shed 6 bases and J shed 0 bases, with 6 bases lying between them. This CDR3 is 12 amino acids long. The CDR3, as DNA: TGTGCCAGCAGCAGGGTCTCCTACGAGCAGTACTTC. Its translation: CASSRVSYEQYF.

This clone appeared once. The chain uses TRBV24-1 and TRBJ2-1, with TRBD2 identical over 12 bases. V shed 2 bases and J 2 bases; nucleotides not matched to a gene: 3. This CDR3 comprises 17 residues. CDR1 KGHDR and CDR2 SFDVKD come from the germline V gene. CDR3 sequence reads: CATSDSSGRAPYNEQFF. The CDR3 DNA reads TGTGCCACCAGTGATTCTAGCGGGAGGGCCCCCTACAATGAGCAGTTCTTC.

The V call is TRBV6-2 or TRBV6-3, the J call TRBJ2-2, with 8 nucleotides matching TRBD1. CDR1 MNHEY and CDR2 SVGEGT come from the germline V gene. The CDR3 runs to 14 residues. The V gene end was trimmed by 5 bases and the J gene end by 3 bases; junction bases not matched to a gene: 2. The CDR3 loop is CASSQTGDTGELFF. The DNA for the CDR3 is TGTGCCAGCAGTCAGACAGGGGACACCGGGGAGCTGTTTTTT.

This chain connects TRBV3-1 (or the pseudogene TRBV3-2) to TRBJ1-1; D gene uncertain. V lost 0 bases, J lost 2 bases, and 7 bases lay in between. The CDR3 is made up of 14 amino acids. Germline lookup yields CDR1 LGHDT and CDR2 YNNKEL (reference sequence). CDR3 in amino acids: CASSQDEANTEAFF. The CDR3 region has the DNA TGTGCCAGCAGCCAAGATGAAGCTAACACTGAAGCTTTCTTT.

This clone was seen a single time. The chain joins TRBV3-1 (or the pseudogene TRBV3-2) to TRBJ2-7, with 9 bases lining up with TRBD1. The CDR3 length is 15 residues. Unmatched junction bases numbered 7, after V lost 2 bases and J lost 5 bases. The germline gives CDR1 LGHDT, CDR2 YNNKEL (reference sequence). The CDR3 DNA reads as TGTGCCAGCAGCCAACCGGGACAGGGAAAGAACGAGCAGTACTTC. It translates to CASSQPGQGKNEQYF.

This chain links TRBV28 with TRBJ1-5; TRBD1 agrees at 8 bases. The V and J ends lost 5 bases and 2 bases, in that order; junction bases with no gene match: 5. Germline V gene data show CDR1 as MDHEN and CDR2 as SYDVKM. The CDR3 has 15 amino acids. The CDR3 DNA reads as TGTGCCAGCAGTCGAGGGACAGGCGGCAATCAGCCCCAGCATTTT. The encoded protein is CASSRGTGGNQPQHF. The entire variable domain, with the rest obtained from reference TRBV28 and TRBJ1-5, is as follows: DVKVTQSSRYLVKRTGEKVFLECVQDMDHENMFWYRQDPGLGLRLIYFSYDVKMKEKGDIPEGYSVSREKKERFSLILESASTNQTSMYLCASSRGTGGNQPQHFGDGTRLSIL.

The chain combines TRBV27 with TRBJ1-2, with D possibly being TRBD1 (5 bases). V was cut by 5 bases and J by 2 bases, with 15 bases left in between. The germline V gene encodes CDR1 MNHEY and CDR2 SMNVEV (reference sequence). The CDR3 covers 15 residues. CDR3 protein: CASSRQTDKNYGYTF. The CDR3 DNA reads TGTGCCAGCAGTCGCCAGACAGATAAGAACTATGGCTACACCTTC.

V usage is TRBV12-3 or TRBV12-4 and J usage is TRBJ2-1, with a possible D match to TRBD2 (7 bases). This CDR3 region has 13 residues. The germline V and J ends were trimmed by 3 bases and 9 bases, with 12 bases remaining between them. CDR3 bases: TGTGCCAGCAGTTTCGGACTAGGGGGTGAGCAGTTCTTC. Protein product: CASSFGLGGEQFF.

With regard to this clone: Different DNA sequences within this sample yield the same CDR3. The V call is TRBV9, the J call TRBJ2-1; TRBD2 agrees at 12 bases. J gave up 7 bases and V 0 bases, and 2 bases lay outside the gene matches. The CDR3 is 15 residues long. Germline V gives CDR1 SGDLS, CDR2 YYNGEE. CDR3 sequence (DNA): TGTGCCAGCAGCGTAGCACTAGCGGGAGGAAATGAGCAGTTCTTC. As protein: CASSVALAGGNEQFF.

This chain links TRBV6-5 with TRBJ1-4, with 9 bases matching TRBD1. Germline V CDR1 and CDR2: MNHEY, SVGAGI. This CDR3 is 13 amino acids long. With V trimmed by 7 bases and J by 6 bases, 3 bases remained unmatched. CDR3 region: CASTGTGYEKLFF. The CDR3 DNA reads TGTGCCAGCACCGGGACAGGGTATGAAAAACTGTTTTTT.

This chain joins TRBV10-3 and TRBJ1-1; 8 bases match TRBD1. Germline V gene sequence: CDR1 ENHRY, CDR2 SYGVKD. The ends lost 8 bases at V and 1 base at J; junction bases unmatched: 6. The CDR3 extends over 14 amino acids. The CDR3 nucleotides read TGTGCCATCCGACAGGGGCCCGAGAACACTGAAGCTTTCTTT. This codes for CAIRQGPENTEAFF.

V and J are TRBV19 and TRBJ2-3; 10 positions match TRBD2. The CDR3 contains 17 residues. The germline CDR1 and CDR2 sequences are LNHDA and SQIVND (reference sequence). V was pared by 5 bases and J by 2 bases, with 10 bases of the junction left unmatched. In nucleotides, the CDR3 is TGTGCCAGTAGTCCAACTAGGACTAGCGGACCCACAGATACGCAGTATTTT. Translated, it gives CASSPTRTSGPTDTQYF.